What follows are 8 T cell receptor beta chains derived from one specimen sequenced in a study of regulatory T cells in long-lasting Graves disease. Through Arm-PCR of CDR3 regions and iRepertoire HTBI primers, TCR beta libraries were built. TCRdb re-analysed the multiplex PCR reads in MiXCR, keeping a single row per CDR3 protein. The data show about 310,000 distinct CDR3 sequences, more than 20% seen once. The sample's time point: persistent/refractory GD, antithyroid drugs over 5 years with positive TRAb. PBMC-extracted RNA yielded the TCR library. The sequences come from peripheral blood mononuclear cells (PBMCs), collected when the disease was refractory, from a patient treated with antithyroid drugs. All receptors derive from a female donor with Graves disease.

V gene TRBV28 combines with J gene TRBJ1-5; the D gene is possibly TRBD1 (5 bases). The CDR3 is 14 amino acids. Trimming cost V 11 bases and J 4 bases, with 18 bases left between them. Looked up from germline, CDR1 is MDHEN and CDR2 is SYDVKM. The CDR3: CAVPGRSLNQPQHF. CDR3 nucleotide sequence: TGTGCCGTCCCGGGACGGAGTCTAAATCAGCCCCAGCATTTT. The full variable domain, completed using reference TRBV28 and TRBJ1-5, is DVKVTQSSRYLVKRTGEKVFLECVQDMDHENMFWYRQDPGLGLRLIYFSYDVKMKEKGDIPEGYSVSREKKERFSLILESASTNQTSMYLCAVPGRSLNQPQHFGDGTRLSIL.

This clonotype was counted ten times or more. The V and J genes are TRBV7-2 and TRBJ2-5; no definite D call. V was clipped by 2 bases and J by 4 bases, with 8 bases between them. CDR3 size: 13 residues. From germline, CDR1 is SGHTA and CDR2 FQGNSA. CDR3 loop: CASSLSSAETQYF. CDR3 DNA: TGTGCCAGCAGCTTAAGTTCGGCAGAGACCCAGTACTTC.

This clonotype was detected ten times or more. The chain is built from TRBV7-9 and TRBJ2-5, with unresolved D. CDR1 and CDR2 (germline): SEHNR, FQNEAQ (reference sequence). Deletions cut 1 base from V and 5 bases from J, with 14 bases between. The CDR3 extends over 15 amino acids. The DNA of the CDR3 is TGTGCCAGCAGCTTAGGCTCGTTCATGAGTGAGACCCAGTACTTC. It codes for CASSLGSFMSETQYF.

The V call is TRBV27, the J call TRBJ1-1; unclear D gene. The CDR3 consists of 14 residues. Germline CDR1 MNHEY, CDR2 SMNVEV (reference sequence). V lost 5 bases, J lost 4 bases, and 14 bases lay in between. The CDR3 coding sequence is TGTGCCAGCAGTGGGCGTGCCGGCGGCACTGAAGCTTTCTTT. Translation gives CASSGRAGGTEAFF.

The chain employs TRBV7-2 and TRBJ1-1; 10 bases agree with TRBD1. The CDR3 has 14 residues. Per the germline V gene, CDR1 is SGHTA and CDR2 is FQGNSA. Trimming cost V 6 bases and J 4 bases; bases outside gene matches: 5. CDR3 DNA sequence: TGTGCCAGCAGAAGACAGGGGGCGGGCACTGAAGCTTTCTTT. Encoded protein: CASRRQGAGTEAFF.

This clonotype was counted ten times or more. This chain joins TRBV28 and TRBJ2-5, with 8 bases aligning to TRBD1. The CDR3 contains 14 residues. J lost 3 bases, V lost 5 bases, and 5 bases had no gene match. Per germline, CDR1 MDHEN and CDR2 SYDVKM. CDR3 DNA sequence: TGTGCCAGCAGTCCCCCGGGACAGGAAGAGACCCAGTACTTC. Its protein product is CASSPPGQEETQYF.

This clonotype was recorded many times. This chain joins TRBV6-2 or TRBV6-3 and TRBJ1-2; no firm D call. Germline values: CDR1 MNHEY, CDR2 SVGEGT. Deletions cut 0 bases from V and 8 bases from J, with 22 bases between. This CDR3 has 17 amino acids. The CDR3 here is CASSYSMVPGPWGGYTF. DNA for the CDR3: TGTGCCAGCAGTTACTCGATGGTACCAGGCCCTTGGGGAGGCTACACCTTC.

This clonotype was counted only a few times. The chain carries TRBV7-2 and TRBJ2-4; 7 bases map to TRBD2. Germline CDR1 SGHTA, CDR2 FQGNSA. Unmatched junction bases numbered 6, after V lost 5 bases and J lost 8 bases. The CDR3 runs to 13 residues. The DNA of the CDR3 is TGTGCCAGCAGCCCTCAGGGAGGGGACATTCAGTACTTC. Encoded protein: CASSPQGGDIQYF.